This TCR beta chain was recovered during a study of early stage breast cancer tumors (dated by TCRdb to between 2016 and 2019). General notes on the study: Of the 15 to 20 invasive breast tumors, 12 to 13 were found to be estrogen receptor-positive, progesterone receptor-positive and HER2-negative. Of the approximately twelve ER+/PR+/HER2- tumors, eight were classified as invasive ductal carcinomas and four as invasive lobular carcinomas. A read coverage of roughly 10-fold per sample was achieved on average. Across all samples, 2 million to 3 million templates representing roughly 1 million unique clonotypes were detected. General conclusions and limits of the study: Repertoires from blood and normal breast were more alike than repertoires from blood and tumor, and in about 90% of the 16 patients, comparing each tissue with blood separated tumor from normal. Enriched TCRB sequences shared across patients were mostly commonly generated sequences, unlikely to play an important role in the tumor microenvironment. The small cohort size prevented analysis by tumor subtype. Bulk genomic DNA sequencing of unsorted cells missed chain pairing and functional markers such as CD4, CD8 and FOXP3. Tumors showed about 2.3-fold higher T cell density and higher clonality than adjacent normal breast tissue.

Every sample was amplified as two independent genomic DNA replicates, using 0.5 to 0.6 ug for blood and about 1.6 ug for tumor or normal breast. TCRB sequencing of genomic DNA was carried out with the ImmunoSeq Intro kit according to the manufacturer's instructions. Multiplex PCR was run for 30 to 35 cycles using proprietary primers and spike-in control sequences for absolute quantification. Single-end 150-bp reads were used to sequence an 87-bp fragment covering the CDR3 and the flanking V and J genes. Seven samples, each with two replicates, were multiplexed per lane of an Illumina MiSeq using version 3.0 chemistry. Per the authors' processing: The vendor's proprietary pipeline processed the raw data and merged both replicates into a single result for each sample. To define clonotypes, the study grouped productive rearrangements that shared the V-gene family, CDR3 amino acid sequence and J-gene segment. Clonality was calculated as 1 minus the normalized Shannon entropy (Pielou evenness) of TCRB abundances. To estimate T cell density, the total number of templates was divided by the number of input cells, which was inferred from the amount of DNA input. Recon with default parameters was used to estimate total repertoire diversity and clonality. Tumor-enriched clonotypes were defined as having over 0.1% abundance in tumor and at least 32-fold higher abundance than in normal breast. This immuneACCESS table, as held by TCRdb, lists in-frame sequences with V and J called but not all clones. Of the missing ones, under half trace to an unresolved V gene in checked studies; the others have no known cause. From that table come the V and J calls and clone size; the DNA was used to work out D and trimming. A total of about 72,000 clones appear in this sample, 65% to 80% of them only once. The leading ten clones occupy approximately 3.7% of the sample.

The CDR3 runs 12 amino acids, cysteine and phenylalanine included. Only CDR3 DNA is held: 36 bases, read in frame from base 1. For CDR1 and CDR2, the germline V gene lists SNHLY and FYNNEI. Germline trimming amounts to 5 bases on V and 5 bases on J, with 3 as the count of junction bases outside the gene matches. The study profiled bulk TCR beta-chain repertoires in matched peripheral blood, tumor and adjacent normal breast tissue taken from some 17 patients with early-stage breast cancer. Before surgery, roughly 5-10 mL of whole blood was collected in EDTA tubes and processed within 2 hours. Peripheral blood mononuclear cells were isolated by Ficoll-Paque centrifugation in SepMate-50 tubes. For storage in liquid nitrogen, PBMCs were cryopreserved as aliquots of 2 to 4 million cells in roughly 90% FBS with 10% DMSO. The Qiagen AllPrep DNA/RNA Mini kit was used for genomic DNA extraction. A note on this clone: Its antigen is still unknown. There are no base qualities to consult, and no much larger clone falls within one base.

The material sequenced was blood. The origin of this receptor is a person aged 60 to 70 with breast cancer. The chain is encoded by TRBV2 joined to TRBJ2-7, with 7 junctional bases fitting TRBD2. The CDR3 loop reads CASSSGLDEQYF. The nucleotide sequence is TGTGCCAGCAGTTCCGGACTAGACGAGCAGTACTTC. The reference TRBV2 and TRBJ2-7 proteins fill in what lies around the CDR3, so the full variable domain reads EPEVTQTPSHQVTQMGQEVILRCVPISNHLYFYWYRQILGQKVEFLVSFYNNEISEKSEIFDDQFSVERPDGSNFTLKIRSTKLEDSAMYFCASSSGLDEQYFGPGTRLTVT.